This T cell receptor beta chain derives from a study of T cell responses to AZD1222 COVID-19 vaccine. Study findings and constraints: Close to half of all spike-specific TCRs reportedly target regions of the variants that are unmutated.

This CDR3 has 11 residues. CDR1 GTSNPN and CDR2 SVGIG come from the germline V gene (reference sequence). Notes on this clone: The antigen is undetermined.

Method: immunoSEQ multiplex PCR; TCRdb's copy keeps in-frame clones and lacks some. Of fewer than 90,000 clones in the sample, 70% to 90% are singletons; the top ten hold about 6.1%. This receptor was taken from an adult who received the AZD1222 COVID-19 vaccine. Sequenced here: peripheral blood, sampled 28 days after the second AZD1222 dose. The chain combines TRBV30 with TRBJ1-2; no reliable D call. The CDR3 here is CAHRVASGYTF. The CDR3 coding sequence is TGTGCTCATAGGGTTGCCTCTGGCTACACCTTC.